These 4 T cell receptor beta chains share one sample of origin, sequenced in a study of OX40 agonist ivuxolimab in advanced cancers. The assay was immunoSEQ multiplex PCR, and TCRdb's table has in-frame clones only and misses some. The sample lists 25,000 to 35,000 clones; 84% were seen once. The input for sequencing was CD4+ or CD8+ T cells sorted from blood, taken in a trial of the OX40 agonist ivuxolimab. Receptor source: an adult with an advanced solid tumor such as melanoma, head and neck, liver or kidney cancer.

Comment on this clone: One end of the junction fails to match germline, which may point to a read error. The chain has TRBV6-4 and TRBJ2-1; 10 bases are shared with TRBD2. CDR3 length equals 16 residues. The germline CDR1 and CDR2 sequences are MRHNA and SNTAGT. In DNA, the CDR3 is TGTGCCAGCAGTGACCTTCTAGCGGGGGACTACAATGGGCAGTTCTTC. It translates to CASSDLLAGDYNGQFF.

The rearrangement joins TRBV7-8 to TRBJ1-1; no clear D. The length of the CDR3 is 11 residues. V lost 0 bases and J lost 9, with 5 bases in between. CDR1 and CDR2 from the germline V gene are SGHVS and FQNEAQ. Here the CDR3 DNA reads TGTGCCAGCAGCTTAGCGCGTCAAGCTTTCTTT. Amino acids: CASSLARQAFF.

This clone has more than one count but fewer than ten. CDR3 DNA sequence: TGTGCCAGCAGCTCTCGGGCTAGCGGGCTAACCTACGAGCAGTACTTC. Translating it yields CASSSRASGLTYEQYF. The chain recombines TRBV13 with TRBJ2-7; 8 bases are shared with TRBD2. Germline V gene data show CDR1 as PRHDT and CDR2 as FYEKMQ (reference sequence). J lost 2 bases, V lost 4 bases, and 10 bases had no gene match. The CDR3 runs 16 residues.

V and J are TRBV28 and TRBJ1-2; D perhaps matches TRBD1 (6 bases). Germline loops: CDR1 MDHEN, CDR2 SYDVKM. V shed 1 base and J shed 2 bases, with 11 bases lying between them. This CDR3 contains 15 residues. For the CDR3, the DNA is TGTGCCAGCAGTTTATCGGGGGCAAGGAACTATGGCTACACCTTC. Encoded protein: CASSLSGARNYGYTF.